Each of the 14 T cell receptor beta chains below was sequenced from the same sample in a study of PD-L1 blockade in urothelial cancer. Sequencing was performed with immunoSEQ multiplex PCR; in TCRdb, only in-frame clones are kept and a portion is missing. Of 95,000 to 150,000 clones in the sample, approximately 85% were seen once. Time point specified: peripheral blood 6 weeks after treatment start. Sequences were derived from PBMCs, sampled around atezolizumab (anti-PD-L1) treatment. The receptors were gathered from a man aged 45 to 65 with urothelial cancer.

The V call is TRBV2, the J call TRBJ1-5, with D unclear. CDR3 length equals 16 residues. Germline values: CDR1 SNHLY, CDR2 FYNNEI. Trimming cost V 6 bases and J 0 bases, with 15 bases left between them. The CDR3 loop is CASRKEEGLSNQPQHF. The CDR3 DNA is TGTGCCAGCAGGAAAGAGGAAGGTCTTAGCAATCAGCCCCAGCATTTT.

This clone was counted a single time. The V call is TRBV28, the J call TRBJ2-7; D not certain. Between the trimmed V and J ends, which lost 4 bases and 5 bases, there was a span of 18 bases. CDR3 size: 15 residues. The germline CDR1 and CDR2 sequences are MDHEN and SYDVKM. The CDR3 sequence is CASSSYDNGFHEQYF. CDR3 DNA: TGTGCCAGCAGTTCCTACGACAATGGGTTCCACGAGCAGTACTTC.

The gene calls are TRBV5-4 and TRBJ2-7; 13 nucleotides match TRBD2. The V gene's germline CDR1 is SGHNT and CDR2 YYREEE (reference sequence). V was pared by 6 bases and J by 3 bases, with 18 bases of the junction left unmatched. CDR3 length: 19 residues. The CDR3 DNA reads as TGTGCCAGCACCATGGGTGGACTAGCGGGAGTGCGGGTGGACTACGAGCAGTACTTC. Translating it yields CASTMGGLAGVRVDYEQYF.

The CDR3 sequence: CASGRTANTGELFF. Written as DNA, the CDR3 is TGTGCCAGCGGCAGGACAGCTAACACCGGGGAGCTGTTTTTT. This rearrangement joins TRBV6-4 to TRBJ2-2, with a weak D call TRBD1 (6 bases). Germline V gene data show CDR1 as MRHNA and CDR2 as SNTAGT. V dropped 8 bases and J dropped 2 bases, with 12 bases sitting between them. The CDR3 extends over 14 amino acids.

The rearrangement links TRBV5-6 to TRBJ1-2, with TRBD1 as a possible D gene (6 bases). The V end was cut by 4 bases, the J end by 4 bases, with 17 bases between. In germline, CDR1 is SGHDT, CDR2 YYEEEE. The CDR3 sequence is 15 residues long. The CDR3: CASSLRQAGSYGYTF. Here the CDR3 DNA reads TGTGCCAGCAGCCTTAGACAGGCCGGCAGCTATGGCTACACCTTC.

The V and J genes are TRBV28 and TRBJ1-1; D ambiguous. Per germline, CDR1 MDHEN and CDR2 SYDVKM. This CDR3 has 14 amino acids. V lost 8 bases and J lost 1, with 14 bases in between. The CDR3 coding sequence is TGTGCCAGCTTTCCCCCGGGTCCGAACACTGAAGCTTTCTTT. As protein: CASFPPGPNTEAFF.

This chain connects TRBV9 to TRBJ1-6; 8 nucleotides match TRBD1. The CDR3 extends over 15 amino acids. Looked up from germline, CDR1 is SGDLS and CDR2 is YYNGEE. J gave up 6 bases and V 3 bases, and 5 bases lay outside the gene matches. For the CDR3, the DNA is TGTGCCAGCAGCGCGGACAGGGTATCTAATTCACCCCTCCACTTT. Amino acids: CASSADRVSNSPLHF. Filled out from reference TRBV9 and TRBJ1-6, the complete variable domain reads DSGVTQTPKHLITATGQRVTLRCSPRSGDLSVYWYQQSLDQGLQFLIQYYNGEERAKGNILERFSAQQFPDLHSELNLSSLELGDSALYFCASSADRVSNSPLHFGNGTRLTVT.

The chain uses TRBV30 and TRBJ2-1; 11 bases line up with TRBD2. The germline V gene has CDR1 GTSNPN and CDR2 SVGIG (reference sequence). V was clipped by 0 bases and J by 3 bases; unmatched bases: 7. CDR3 size: 17 residues. DNA for the CDR3: TGTGCCTGGAGTGTTCTAGCGGGAGGAATAGGCTACAATGAGCAGTTCTTC. Encoded protein: CAWSVLAGGIGYNEQFF.

The chain couples TRBV7-2 to TRBJ2-3; no clear D gene. Per the germline V gene, CDR1 is SGHTA and CDR2 is FQGNSA. The germline V and J ends were trimmed by 2 bases and 2 bases, with 11 bases remaining between them. The length of the CDR3 is 15 residues. The CDR3 reads CASSLHGTNTDTQYF. As DNA, the CDR3 is TGTGCCAGCAGCTTACATGGCACTAACACAGATACGCAGTATTTT.

The rearrangement uses TRBV28 and TRBJ1-4, with 10 positions matching TRBD1. The CDR3 length is 15 residues. Germline V CDR1 and CDR2: MDHEN, SYDVKM. Trimming took 5 bases from V and 7 from J; bases not matched to a gene: 7. In nucleotides, the CDR3 is TGTGCCAGCAGTCCAACCCGGGACAGGGGTGAAAAACTGTTTTTT. Encoded protein: CASSPTRDRGEKLFF.

The rearrangement links TRBV10-3 to TRBJ2-1; the match to TRBD1 covers 10 bases. Germline CDR1 is ENHRY and CDR2 is SYGVKD. V gave up 4 bases and J gave up 7 bases; unmatched junction bases: 7. The CDR3 runs 15 residues. The CDR3 DNA reads as TGTGCCATCAGTGGGGGACAGGGGTTTGGGAATGAGCAGTTCTTC. It codes for CAISGGQGFGNEQFF.

This chain joins TRBV28 and TRBJ1-5; a weak D match, TRBD1 (6 bases). This CDR3 is 17 amino acids long. Trimming cost V 3 bases and J 4 bases, with 19 bases left between them. Germline V CDR1 and CDR2: MDHEN, SYDVKM. The CDR3 coding sequence is TGTGCCAGCAGTTTGAATCCAGGGGCTATAAAGAATCAGCCCCAGCATTTT. Translated: CASSLNPGAIKNQPQHF.

The chain joins TRBV2 to TRBJ2-3, with D perhaps TRBD2 (6 bases). Germline-derived CDR1 and CDR2 are SNHLY and FYNNEI. CDR3 length: 15 residues. V dropped 5 bases and J dropped 4 bases, with 16 bases sitting between them. DNA for the CDR3: TGTGCCAGCAGTCTGGGCGGGGTACCCCCAGATACGCAGTATTTT. This sequence encodes CASSLGGVPPDTQYF.

The chain joins TRBV29-1 to TRBJ1-2; possibly TRBD1 for D (5 bases). The CDR3 runs 15 residues. Trimming took 4 bases from V and 0 from J, leaving 15 bases between them. From germline, CDR1 is SQVTM and CDR2 ANQGSEA. DNA for the CDR3: TGCAGCGTTGTGGGGCAGTCCACCACTAACTATGGCTACACCTTC. As protein: CSVVGQSTTNYGYTF.